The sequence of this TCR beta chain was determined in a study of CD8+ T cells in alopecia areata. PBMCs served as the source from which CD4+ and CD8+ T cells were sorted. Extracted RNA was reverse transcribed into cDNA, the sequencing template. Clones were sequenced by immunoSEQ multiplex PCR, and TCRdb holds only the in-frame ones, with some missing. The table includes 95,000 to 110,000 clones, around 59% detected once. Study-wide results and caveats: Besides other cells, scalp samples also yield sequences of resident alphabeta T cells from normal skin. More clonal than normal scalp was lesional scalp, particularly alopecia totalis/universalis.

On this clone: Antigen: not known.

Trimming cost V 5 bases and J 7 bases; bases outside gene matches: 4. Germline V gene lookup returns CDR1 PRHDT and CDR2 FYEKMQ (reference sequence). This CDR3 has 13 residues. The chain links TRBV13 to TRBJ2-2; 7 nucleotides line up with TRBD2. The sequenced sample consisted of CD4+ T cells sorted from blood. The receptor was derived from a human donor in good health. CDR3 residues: CASSRLAGGELFF. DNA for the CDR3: TGTGCCAGCAGCAGACTAGCTGGCGGGGAGCTGTTTTTT.